This entry features one T cell receptor beta chain sequence. This entry is derived from a study of blood T cell repertoires in COVID-19. Study-wide background: Nucleic acid was either cDNA or gDNA, and it came from T cells, B-cell-depleted T cells, or PBMCs.

CDR1 and CDR2 (germline): LGHNT, FRNRAP. Trimming shortened V by 6 bases and J by 5 bases, and 13 bases separated the two germline ends. The CDR3 spans 13 residues. Original processing notes: Using reference gene primer amplification, nucleated cell counts were estimated. Sequenced by immunoSEQ multiplex PCR; TCRdb stores in-frame clones only, minus some. V and J calls and clone size are copied from that table; D and trimming were computed from the DNA. The sample comprises 95,000 to 110,000 clones, approximately 91% of which are singletons, and approximately 5.1% rests with the top ten. This receptor was identified in a human donor in a cohort sampled during active COVID-19. The J gene is TRBJ2-5, the V gene TRBV12-5, with D tentatively TRBD1 (6 bases). Sequenced sample: peripheral blood. In nucleotides, the CDR3 is TGTGCTAGTGGCCCAGGGGCGTTGGAGACCCAGTACTTC. Translated, it gives CASGPGALETQYF.